One sample yielded the 31 T cell receptor beta chains listed below, sequenced in a study of control samples from healthy donors and cancer patients. The data were produced by immunoSEQ multiplex PCR, yet TCRdb's version contains in-frame clones alone and is incomplete. The table has fewer than 90,000 clones, roughly 89% seen once; the top ten hold under 2%. The specimen sequenced was PBMCs. The receptors were gathered from a woman between 55 and 75 years old with head and neck cancer.

The V call is TRBV7-2, the J call TRBJ1-2; no reliable D call. Trimming pared 3 bases from V and 0 bases from J, leaving 11 bases between. Germline V gene data show CDR1 as SGHTA and CDR2 as FQGNSA. CDR3 size: 15 residues. CDR3 protein: CASSFSLEANYGYTF. CDR3 sequence (DNA): TGTGCCAGCAGCTTCTCCCTGGAGGCTAACTATGGCTACACCTTC.

This chain links TRBV3-1 (or the pseudogene TRBV3-2) with TRBJ2-7, with D maybe TRBD1 (6 bases). The CDR3 extends over 18 amino acids. Trimming cost V 3 bases and J 2 bases, with 23 bases left between them. CDR1 is LGHDT and CDR2 is YNNKEL in the germline V gene (reference sequence). CDR3 nucleotide sequence: TGTGCCAGCAGCCAGGGAGACTTCGGGACAAGGGTTGCCTACGAGCAGTACTTC. Translating gives CASSQGDFGTRVAYEQYF.

The gene calls are TRBV24-1 and TRBJ2-3; TRBD2 aligns across 8 bases. Germline assignment: CDR1 KGHDR and CDR2 SFDVKD. This CDR3 has 14 residues. V was clipped by 8 bases and J by 2 bases; unmatched bases: 5. The CDR3 DNA reads TGTGCCACCAAAGGACTAGCTAACACAGATACGCAGTATTTT. It specifies CATKGLANTDTQYF.

J is TRBJ2-7 and V is TRBV14; 14 bases line up with TRBD2. There are 17 residues in the CDR3. Germline V lookup: CDR1 SGHDN, CDR2 FVKESK. J gave up 3 bases and V 4 bases, and 8 bases lay outside the gene matches. Written as DNA, the CDR3 is TGTGCCAGCAGCCGACGCCCCGGGACTAGCGGGAGCTACGAGCAGTACTTC. Translated, it gives CASSRRPGTSGSYEQYF.

The chain couples TRBV7-2 to TRBJ1-5, with D perhaps matching TRBD1 (6 bases). Germline V CDR1 and CDR2: SGHTA, FQGNSA. The germline V and J ends were trimmed by 1 base and 1 base, with 11 bases remaining between them. This CDR3 is 16 amino acids long. The CDR3 reads CASSLGGQGSNQPQHF. Here the CDR3 DNA reads TGTGCCAGCAGCTTAGGGGGCCAGGGGAGCAATCAGCCCCAGCATTTT.

The CDR3: CASSSRRTDTQYF. The CDR3 bases are TGTGCCAGCAGTTCGCGACGGACAGATACGCAGTATTTT. V is TRBV12-3 or TRBV12-4 and J is TRBJ2-3; no clear D gene. CDR3 length equals 13 residues. The ends were cut back, 4 bases at V and 3 bases at J, with 8 bases in the middle.

V is TRBV9 and J is TRBJ2-1, with D maybe TRBD2 (5 bases). This CDR3 is 13 amino acids long. V was cut by 3 bases and J by 7 bases, with 11 bases left in between. Looked up from germline, CDR1 is SGDLS and CDR2 is YYNGEE. The CDR3 loop is CASSAGVGNEQFF. CDR3 coding DNA: TGTGCCAGCAGCGCCGGGGTGGGGAATGAGCAGTTCTTC.

In this sample, this clone turned up a few times. The chain is built from TRBV3-1 (or the pseudogene TRBV3-2) and TRBJ1-2, with D perhaps TRBD1 (6 bases). V lost 4 bases, J lost 1 base, and 16 bases lay in between. The CDR3 totals 16 residues. Germline CDR1 and CDR2: LGHDT and YNNKEL (reference sequence). The CDR3 DNA is TGTGCCAGCAGCCTTCGGTGGGACACCAGTAACTATGGCTACACCTTC. Encoded protein: CASSLRWDTSNYGYTF.

This clone was found a few times. This rearrangement joins TRBV6-6 to TRBJ2-7; D is tentatively TRBD1 or TRBD2 (5 bases each). The ends were cut back, 6 bases at V and 4 bases at J, with 10 bases in the middle. Germline CDR1 MNHNY, CDR2 SVGAGI (reference sequence). The CDR3 totals 12 residues. The CDR3 DNA reads as TGTGCCAGCAGCTCCGAGGGGTACGAGCAGTACTTC. It yields the protein CASSSEGYEQYF.

The chain employs TRBV6-6 and TRBJ2-1, with D uncertain. Trimming shortened V by 7 bases and J by 6 bases, and 7 bases separated the two germline ends. Germline CDR1 is MNHNY and CDR2 is SVGAGI (reference sequence). The CDR3 length is 11 residues. This CDR3 is CASTWTNEQFF. The CDR3 DNA reads as TGTGCCAGCACCTGGACCAATGAGCAGTTCTTC.

The V and J genes are TRBV6-5 and TRBJ2-3; 9 positions match TRBD2. The CDR3 contains 16 residues. CDR1 is MNHEY and CDR2 is SVGAGI in the germline V gene. J lost 4 bases, V lost 4 bases, and 9 bases had no gene match. The CDR3 coding sequence is TGTGCCAGCAGTTCCGACTTAGCGGGAGTCCCAGATACGCAGTATTTT. The encoded protein is CASSSDLAGVPDTQYF.

The V and J genes are TRBV5-1 and TRBJ2-5; TRBD2 matches at 10 bases. Germline CDR1 reads SGHRS; CDR2 reads YFSETQ. V gave up 4 bases and J gave up 2 bases; unmatched junction bases: 14. The CDR3 is 18 residues long. Here the CDR3 reads CASSRLAGLANYQETQYF. For the CDR3, the DNA is TGCGCCAGCAGCCGCCTAGCGGGACTAGCGAACTATCAAGAGACCCAGTACTTC.

This sequence joins TRBV19 and TRBJ2-7, with TRBD2 matching over 10 bases. V lost 5 bases and J lost 3; bases outside the gene matches: 7. The germline V gene encodes CDR1 LNHDA and CDR2 SQIVND (reference sequence). The CDR3 runs to 15 residues. The CDR3 DNA is TGTGCCAGTAGTCCCAGCGGGAGGGCCTTCTACGAGCAGTACTTC. Its protein product is CASSPSGRAFYEQYF.

V is TRBV24-1 and J is TRBJ2-2; D gene unclear. The CDR3 covers 14 residues. Germline CDR1 reads KGHDR; CDR2 reads SFDVKD. The V end was cut by 1 base, the J end by 4 bases, with 6 bases between. CDR3 residues: CATSDFPVTGELFF. Written as DNA, the CDR3 is TGTGCCACCAGTGATTTCCCGGTCACCGGGGAGCTGTTTTTT.

This clone was counted a few times. This chain uses TRBV19 with TRBJ2-5; 9 positions agree with TRBD2. This CDR3 has 15 amino acids. Germline values: CDR1 LNHDA, CDR2 SQIVND (reference sequence). Unmatched junction bases numbered 7, after V lost 3 bases and J lost 5 bases. This CDR3 reads CASSIAAGGDETQYF. The CDR3 coding sequence is TGTGCCAGTAGTATTGCAGCGGGGGGAGATGAGACCCAGTACTTC.

The chain recombines TRBV5-4 with TRBJ2-2; tentatively, D is TRBD1 (6 bases). Germline CDR1 and CDR2: SGHNT and YYREEE (reference sequence). Trimming removed 0 bases from V and 5 bases from J, with 14 bases in between. The CDR3 has 16 residues. For the CDR3, the DNA is TGTGCCAGCAGCTTGGCACAGGGCGTCATGACCGGGGAGCTGTTTTTT. Translating gives CASSLAQGVMTGELFF.

This clone was seen a handful of times. This chain links TRBV5-1 with TRBJ2-4; no firm D call. The ends were cut back, 0 bases at V and 3 bases at J, with 7 bases in the middle. CDR3 length: 14 amino acids. Per the germline V gene, CDR1 is SGHRS and CDR2 is YFSETQ. The CDR3 sequence: CASSLVAGKNIQYF. The CDR3 region has the DNA TGCGCCAGCAGCTTGGTGGCAGGCAAAAACATTCAGTACTTC.

The V call is TRBV28, the J call TRBJ2-3; D remains ambiguous. CDR1 MDHEN and CDR2 SYDVKM come from the germline V gene. Trimming removed 3 bases from V and 5 bases from J, with 12 bases in between. The CDR3 has 14 amino acids. CDR3 residues: CASSFPLPGDTQYF. CDR3 DNA: TGTGCCAGCAGTTTCCCCTTACCGGGAGATACGCAGTATTTT. The full variable domain, in which reference TRBV28 and TRBJ2-3 provide the parts outside the CDR3, is DVKVTQSSRYLVKRTGEKVFLECVQDMDHENMFWYRQDPGLGLRLIYFSYDVKMKEKGDIPEGYSVSREKKERFSLILESASTNQTSMYLCASSFPLPGDTQYFGPGTRLTVL.

This rearrangement joins TRBV19 to TRBJ2-7, with 7 bases that match TRBD2. Germline loops: CDR1 LNHDA, CDR2 SQIVND (reference sequence). The CDR3 is 13 residues long. The V gene end was trimmed by 7 bases and the J gene end by 6 bases; junction bases not matched to a gene: 9. This CDR3 is CASIGREEGEQYF. CDR3 DNA: TGTGCCAGTATTGGACGGGAGGAGGGCGAGCAGTACTTC.

The gene calls are TRBV2 and TRBJ2-1; 12 bases map to TRBD2. The length of the CDR3 is 19 residues. Germline V gives CDR1 SNHLY, CDR2 FYNNEI. The J segment lost 7 bases and the V segment lost 8 bases, leaving 21 bases of the junction unmatched. The CDR3 loop is CASLKQTSGRSRGLNEQFF. In DNA form, the CDR3 reads TGTGCCAGCCTTAAACAAACTAGCGGGAGGTCCCGCGGTCTGAATGAGCAGTTCTTC.

V gene TRBV5-1 combines with J gene TRBJ2-7, with unresolved D. Trimming shortened V by 4 bases and J by 2 bases, and 13 bases separated the two germline ends. The CDR3 loop spans 14 amino acids. The V gene's germline CDR1 is SGHRS and CDR2 YFSETQ. CDR3 region: CASSADANPYEQYF. The CDR3 nucleotides are TGCGCCAGCAGCGCGGACGCGAACCCCTACGAGCAGTACTTC.

The chain uses TRBV6-5 and TRBJ1-5; possible D gene TRBD1, 6 bases. Germline V gives CDR1 MNHEY, CDR2 SVGAGI. The CDR3 is 15 amino acids. V was shortened by 8 bases and J by 4 bases, with 18 bases between the two germline ends. CDR3 region: CASYGQGTDNQPQHF. CDR3 in DNA: TGTGCCAGCTACGGGCAGGGGACGGATAATCAGCCCCAGCATTTT.

The chain is built from TRBV28 and TRBJ2-7, with D tentatively TRBD1 or TRBD2 (5 bases each). Per germline, CDR1 MDHEN and CDR2 SYDVKM. The CDR3 extends over 12 amino acids. V dropped 8 bases and J dropped 3 bases, with 11 bases sitting between them. The CDR3 DNA follows: TGTGCCAGCTATGGGGACCTCTACGAGCAGTACTTC. Encoded protein: CASYGDLYEQYF.

The J gene is TRBJ2-2, the V gene TRBV9; 11 nucleotides line up with TRBD2. This CDR3 has 18 residues. The junction had 8 bases not matched to a gene; V was cut back by 2 bases and J by 2 bases. Germline values: CDR1 SGDLS, CDR2 YYNGEE. The DNA of the CDR3 is TGTGCCAGCAGCGTCCTCCCTAGCGGGAGGCCCAACACCGGGGAGCTGTTTTTT. Its protein product is CASSVLPSGRPNTGELFF.

The chain recombines TRBV28 with TRBJ2-7, with 10 nucleotides matching TRBD2. Germline values: CDR1 MDHEN, CDR2 SYDVKM. Trimming cost V 1 base and J 4 bases; bases outside gene matches: 10. The CDR3 loop spans 17 amino acids. The CDR3 bases are TGTGCCAGCAGTTTATTCGGTGTAGCGGGAGGTAAATACGAGCAGTACTTC. It yields the protein CASSLFGVAGGKYEQYF.

The V gene is TRBV7-3, the J gene TRBJ1-1, with D uncertain. V dropped 2 bases and J dropped 1 base, with 5 bases sitting between them. Germline CDR1 is SGHTA and CDR2 is FQGTGA. CDR3 length: 13 amino acids. The CDR3, as DNA: TGTGCCAGCAGCTTAGCCCAGAACACTGAAGCTTTCTTT. Amino acids: CASSLAQNTEAFF.

V usage is TRBV15 and J usage is TRBJ2-2; 7 bases are a match to TRBD1. The V segment lost 3 bases and the J segment 4 bases; nucleotides outside the gene matches: 2. Germline V CDR1 and CDR2: LNHNV, YYDKDF (reference sequence). CDR3 length: 14 amino acids. The CDR3 nucleotides are TGTGCCACCAGCAGTACAGGGGCCACCGGGGAGCTGTTTTTT. Its translation: CATSSTGATGELFF. Full variable domain (outside the CDR3, taken from reference TRBV15 and TRBJ2-2): DAMVIQNPRYQVTQFGKPVTLSCSQTLNHNVMYWYQQKSSQAPKLLFHYYDKDFNNEADTPDNFQSRRPNTSFCFLDIRSPGLGDTAMYLCATSSTGATGELFFGEGSRLTVL.

The chain recombines TRBV5-1 with TRBJ2-7, with 10 positions matching TRBD1. Germline values: CDR1 SGHRS, CDR2 YFSETQ. The CDR3 length is 15 residues. With V trimmed by 0 bases and J by 4 bases, 4 bases remained unmatched. DNA for the CDR3: TGCGCCAGCAGCTTGGGTGGGACAGGGGATTACGAGCAGTACTTC. Its protein is CASSLGGTGDYEQYF.

This chain links TRBV10-3 with TRBJ2-7; the D gene is possibly TRBD1 (7 bases). Germline V gene lookup returns CDR1 ENHRY and CDR2 SYGVKD. Trimming took 7 bases from V and 4 from J, leaving 14 bases between them. The CDR3 covers 13 residues. CDR3 nucleotide sequence: TGTGCCATCAAAGGAGGGACAGAGTACGAGCAGTACTTC. This codes for CAIKGGTEYEQYF.

The J gene is TRBJ2-1, the V gene TRBV5-5, with 7 positions matching TRBD2. The CDR3 loop spans 14 amino acids. The V segment lost 1 base and the J segment 9 bases; nucleotides outside the gene matches: 7. CDR1 and CDR2 from the germline V gene are SGHKS and YYEKEE (reference sequence). In DNA, the CDR3 is TGTGCCAGCAGCTTGTATGGCGGGAGAGCTGAGCAGTTCTTC. Amino acid sequence: CASSLYGGRAEQFF. The complete variable domain, with remaining parts taken from reference TRBV5-5 and TRBJ2-1, reads DAGVTQSPTHLIKTRGQQVTLRCSPISGHKSVSWYQQVLGQGPQFIFQYYEKEERGRGNFPDRFSARQFPNYSSELNVNALLLGDSALYLCASSLYGGRAEQFFGPGTRLTVL.

The CDR3 sequence is CASSQSGTAQFF. The DNA of the CDR3 is TGTGCCAGCAGTCAGAGCGGGACTGCACAGTTCTTC. The chain recombines TRBV6-4 with TRBJ2-1; TRBD2 matches 7 bases. V lost 5 bases and J lost 13; bases outside the gene matches: 8. The V gene's germline CDR1 is MRHNA and CDR2 SNTAGT. CDR3 length: 12 amino acids.